This TCR beta chain was observed in a study of blood T cell repertoires in COVID-19. Overall study: The samples span acute and convalescent COVID-19 from the United States, Italy and Spain. The analysed material was cDNA or gDNA that came from T cells, B-cell-depleted T cells, or PBMCs.

CDR1 and CDR2 (germline): MNHEY, SMNVEV (reference sequence). V shed 3 bases, J shed 0 bases, and the junction held 1 base outside the gene matches. This CDR3 is 14 amino acids long. Per the original methods: Researchers report that nucleated cell counts were estimated from reference gene primer amplification. The repertoire was sequenced with immunoSEQ multiplex PCR; TCRdb's copy has only in-frame clones and lacks some. The V and J calls and the clone size are those of that table, but D and trimming were determined from the DNA. Of just over 650,000 clones detected, around 90% appear once; the ten largest clones hold approximately 0.25%.

The clonotype originates from a woman under 30 with acute or convalescent COVID-19. Material: peripheral blood. The chain carries TRBV27 and TRBJ1-1, with 7 bases that match TRBD1. CDR3 in amino acids: CASSFQGVNTEAFF. In DNA, the CDR3 is TGTGCCAGCAGTTTTCAGGGGGTGAACACTGAAGCTTTCTTT.